These T cell receptor beta chains were read from a single sample in a study of regulatory T cells in long-lasting Graves disease. TCRdb re-analysed the multiplex PCR reads in MiXCR, keeping a single row per CDR3 protein. The data show about 310,000 distinct CDR3 sequences, with approximately 20% seen just once and less than 45% held by the top ten. Specimen: peripheral blood mononuclear cells (PBMCs), collected at new diagnosis, from a patient treated with antithyroid drugs. These receptors all come from a female donor with Graves disease. Both conserved end residues are part of each CDR3. A D gene is named only where the DNA matches it firmly. Clone size is shown for a subset of rows, as once, few, many or a class of expanded clone.

many TRBJ2-1 TRBV12-3/TRBV12-4 - CASSLPGTNPYNEQFF TGTGCCAGCAGTTTACCCGGGACAAATCCCTACAATGAGCAGTTCTTC
many TRBJ1-1 TRBV11-2 - CASSLKTQTGRSNTEAFF TGTGCCAGCAGCTTAAAGACTCAAACTGGCAGATCAAACACTGAAGCTTTCTTT
- TRBJ2-7 TRBV19 - CASTSQASYEQYF TGTGCCAGTACCTCTCAGGCTTCCTACGAGCAGTACTTC
- TRBJ2-3 TRBV11-1 - CASSLGGPDRQYF TGTGCCAGCAGCTTAGGGGGACCAGATAGGCAGTATTTT
- TRBJ2-3 TRBV6-1 - CASSPDWGGLHTQYF TGTGCCAGCAGTCCGGACTGGGGGGGCCTTCATACGCAGTATTTT
few TRBJ2-7 TRBV28 TRBD2 CASSLSGTSFSEQYF TGTGCCAGCAGCTTATCCGGGACTAGCTTCTCCGAGCAGTACTTC
- TRBJ2-7 TRBV9 - CASSVGPRSSYEQYF TGTGCCAGCAGCGTAGGTCCCCGGAGCTCCTACGAGCAGTACTTC
many TRBJ2-1 TRBV2 - CASSEIGKGLKSSYNEQFF TGTGCCAGCAGTGAAATCGGTAAGGGGTTGAAGAGCTCCTACAATGAGCAGTTCTTC
many TRBJ2-3 TRBV12-3/TRBV12-4 - CASSLAGWVQTQYF TGTGCCAGCAGTTTGGCGGGATGGGTGCAGACGCAGTATTTT
- TRBJ2-7 TRBV20-1 TRBD2 CSARAAGTSGSSYEQYF TGCAGTGCTAGAGCCGCCGGGACTAGCGGGAGCTCCTACGAGCAGTACTTC
many TRBJ2-7 TRBV27 TRBD2 CASSLNFGWASGGKSSYEQYF TGTGCCAGCAGTTTGAATTTTGGGTGGGCTAGCGGGGGTAAAAGCTCCTACGAGCAGTACTTC
many TRBJ2-7 TRBV28 TRBD1 CASSPRTGTEAYEQYF TGTGCCAGCAGTCCCCGAACCGGGACAGAGGCGTACGAGCAGTACTTC
many TRBJ2-3 TRBV9 - CASSLSGGRDTQYF TGTGCCAGCAGCCTCTCCGGTGGACGAGATACGCAGTATTTT
many TRBJ2-3 TRBV12-3/TRBV12-4 TRBD2 CASSFTSGRAFADTQYF TGTGCCAGCAGTTTTACTAGCGGGAGGGCCTTCGCAGATACGCAGTATTTT
few TRBJ2-1 TRBV28 TRBD2 CASSFLSGGSQSGEQFF TGTGCCAGCAGTTTTCTGTCGGGAGGCAGCCAGAGTGGTGAGCAGTTCTTC
many TRBJ2-7 TRBV28 TRBD2 CASRTTSGNSYEQYF TGTGCCAGCAGAACGACTAGCGGGAACTCCTACGAGCAGTACTTC
many TRBJ2-7 TRBV10-3 - CAISERSYEQYF TGTGCCATCAGCGAACGATCGTACGAGCAGTACTTC
many TRBJ2-7 TRBV7-9 - CASSLDVYEQYF TGTGCCAGCAGCTTAGACGTCTACGAGCAGTACTTC
few TRBJ2-7 TRBV6-1 - CASSEVLWADSTYEQYF TGTGCCAGCAGTGAAGTGCTTTGGGCGGATTCCACCTACGAGCAGTACTTC
many TRBJ2-5 TRBV6-1 - CASSGTSLETQYF TGTGCCAGCAGCGGGACATCGTTAGAGACCCAGTACTTC
few TRBJ2-1 TRBV6-2/TRBV6-3 TRBD2 CASSYYTGLAGGPRNEQFF TGTGCCAGCAGTTACTACACTGGACTAGCGGGAGGGCCTAGGAATGAGCAGTTCTTC
many TRBJ2-3 TRBV27 - CASSTPGRPTDTQYF TGTGCCAGCAGTACACCGGGACGGCCCACAGATACGCAGTATTTT
many TRBJ1-2 TRBV6-5 - CASSLRFYGYTF TGTGCCAGCAGTTTACGTTTCTATGGCTACACCTTC
few TRBJ2-7 TRBV3-1 - CASSLAADEQYF TGTGCCAGCAGCCTCGCGGCGGACGAGCAGTACTTC
many TRBJ2-7 TRBV28 - CATHDIYEQYF TGTGCCACCCACGATATCTACGAGCAGTACTTC
many TRBJ1-1 TRBV29-1 - CSVDPGKTFF TGCAGCGTTGATCCGGGTAAGACTTTCTTT
many TRBJ2-3 TRBV5-6 TRBD2 CASSRDYFTDTQYF TGTGCCAGCAGCCGGGACTACTTCACAGATACGCAGTATTTT
many TRBJ1-1 TRBV6-1 - CASTERKVNTEAFF TGTGCCAGCACGGAGCGGAAGGTGAACACTGAAGCTTTCTTT
few TRBJ2-7 TRBV7-9 - CASSMDGTYEQYF TGTGCCAGCAGCATGGACGGTACCTACGAGCAGTACTTC
many TRBJ1-3 TRBV28 - CASSPPENTIYF TGTGCCAGCAGTCCCCCCGAAAACACCATATATTTT
many TRBJ2-5 TRBV27 TRBD2 CASMTSGRETQYF TGTGCCAGTATGACTAGCGGGAGGGAGACCCAGTACTTC
many TRBJ2-3 TRBV28 - CASIDRGDTQYF TGTGCCAGCATCGATAGGGGAGATACGCAGTATTTT
few TRBJ2-7 TRBV7-2 TRBD2 CASSLGRLAGLSYEQYF TGTGCCAGCAGCTTAGGGCGCCTAGCGGGCCTCTCCTACGAGCAGTACTTC
- TRBJ2-1 TRBV5-1 TRBD2 CASSLALLAGSGSYNEQFF TGCGCCAGCAGCTTGGCCTTACTAGCGGGGAGTGGGTCCTACAATGAGCAGTTCTTC
many TRBJ2-1 TRBV10-3 TRBD2 CAISEPSLAGVLYNEQFF TGTGCCATCAGTGAGCCCTCCTTGGCGGGGGTCCTCTACAATGAGCAGTTCTTC
- TRBJ2-2 TRBV5-4 - CASTLSGTPNTGELFF TGTGCCAGCACCTTGTCCGGGACGCCGAACACCGGGGAGCTGTTTTTT
- TRBJ2-7 TRBV25-1 TRBD2 CASSESLGSGTVRGQYF TGTGCCAGCAGTGAATCCCTGGGGAGCGGGACCGTACGAGGGCAGTACTTC
- TRBJ2-7 TRBV5-1 - CASGVYGPSDSYEQYF TGCGCCAGCGGGGTTTACGGGCCGAGCGATTCCTACGAGCAGTACTTC
- TRBJ2-7 TRBV20-1 TRBD2 CSANRGLAGEYEQYF TGCAGTGCTAATAGGGGGCTAGCGGGAGAGTACGAGCAGTACTTC
many TRBJ2-3 TRBV28 - CASSLGNFGTLITDTQYF TGTGCCAGCAGTTTAGGTAACTTCGGTACTTTAATCACAGATACGCAGTATTTT
many TRBJ2-7 TRBV10-2 TRBD2 CASHRLAGSYEQYF TGCGCCAGCCATCGACTAGCGGGATCCTACGAGCAGTACTTC